The rows below give T cell receptor beta chains drawn from one sample of a study of blood T cells in healthy people across ages. MiXCR, run by TCRdb on the 5' RACE reads, gives a single entry per CDR3 protein. This sample yields about 760,000 distinct CDR3 sequences, of which more than 50% are seen a single time; 25% to 30% belongs to the top ten. The sequencing input was blood. The receptor set was obtained from a man between 35 and 55 years old in good health. The CDR3 runs from the conserved cysteine through the conserved F or W. A D gene is named only where the DNA matches it firmly. The size of a clone is reported for some rows only, either as once, few or many, or as a class for expanded clones.

clone_size	d_call	v_call	j_call	cdr3_nt	cdr3_aa
many	TRBD2	TRBV20-1	TRBJ2-5	TGCAGTGCTAGACCGACTAGCGGGGTACAAGAGACCCAGTACTTC	CSARPTSGVQETQYF
-	TRBD2	TRBV29-1	TRBJ2-5	TGCAGCGTTGAACCGCCGGGACTACAAGAGACCCAGTACTTC	CSVEPPGLQETQYF
few	-	TRBV7-3	TRBJ1-2	TGTGCCAGCAGCCCCCTAAACGGAGGACATGGCTACACCTTC	CASSPLNGGHGYTF
-	-	TRBV10-3	TRBJ1-5	TGTGCCATCAGTGAGTCAACTGAGGGGTTTGGACAGCCCCAGCATTTT	CAISESTEGFGQPQHF
-	TRBD1	TRBV29-1	TRBJ1-2	TGCAGCGCCCCACGTAGGGGACAGGGGGGTGGCTACACCTTC	CSAPRRGQGGGYTF
-	-	TRBV13	TRBJ2-6	TGTGCCAGCAGCTTCCAATACAGGGAGTCTGGGGCCAACGTCCTGACTTTC	CASSFQYRESGANVLTF
few	-	TRBV27	TRBJ2-3	TGTGCCAGCAGTTTAAAGTTTAGGACTCTTGATACGCAGTATTTT	CASSLKFRTLDTQYF
-	-	TRBV4-2	TRBJ1-2	TGTGCCAGCAGCCAAGCGCGGGGGCAAGGCTATGGCTACACCTTC	CASSQARGQGYGYTF
few	TRBD1	TRBV7-6	TRBJ2-3	TGTGCCAGCAGCCCAAACAGGGGGCTTATGGATACGCAGTATTTT	CASSPNRGLMDTQYF
few	TRBD1	TRBV29-1	TRBJ2-1	TGCAGCGCGGGGACAGCAAGCTCCTACAATGAGCAGTTCTTC	CSAGTASSYNEQFF
-	-	TRBV28	TRBJ2-7	TGTGCCAGCAGTTTAGCATCCGGAGGGGCCTACGAGCAGTACTTC	CASSLASGGAYEQYF
few	-	TRBV9	TRBJ2-7	TGTGCCAGCAGCGTAGACCCGGGAGCGCACTACGAGCAGTACTTC	CASSVDPGAHYEQYF
-	TRBD2	TRBV5-6	TRBJ2-7	TGTGCCAGCAGCATTAGCGGGAGAGTTTACGAGCAGTACTTC	CASSISGRVYEQYF
few	-	TRBV5-5	TRBJ2-5	TGTGCCAGCAGCTTGGCCGTTAGCGGCGCAGGGACCCAGTACTTC	CASSLAVSGAGTQYF
-	-	TRBV3-1	TRBJ2-5	TGTGCCAGCAGCCAAGGTTCCAGCGGTGTACAAGAGACCCAGTACTTC	CASSQGSSGVQETQYF
-	TRBD1	TRBV28	TRBJ2-7	TGTGCCAGCAGCCCAGATACAGGGGGGTACGAGCAGTACTTC	CASSPDTGGYEQYF
-	-	TRBV5-1	TRBJ1-2	TGCGCCAGCAGCCTGATGCGTGACGCTAACTATGGCTACACCTTC	CASSLMRDANYGYTF
few	TRBD1	TRBV7-3	TRBJ1-1	TGTGCCAGCAGCTCCACAGGGGGGAACACTGAAGCTTTCTTT	CASSSTGGNTEAFF
once	-	TRBV29-1	TRBJ2-2	TGCAGCGTTGCAGGGAAGAACACCGGGGAGCTGTTTTTT	CSVAGKNTGELFF
-	-	TRBV4-1	TRBJ2-7	TGCGCCAGCAGCCAGTGGAGCGGGCAAGACGAGCAGTACTTC	CASSQWSGQDEQYF
few	-	TRBV5-5	TRBJ1-4	TGTGCCAGCAGCCCGGATGTCGGGGGGCGAGGTGAAAAACTGTTTTTT	CASSPDVGGRGEKLFF
few	-	TRBV28	TRBJ2-5	TGTGCCAGCAGTTTAGACGTTAACACGCCCGCTAGGCTGCAGTACTTC	CASSLDVNTPARLQYF
few	-	TRBV28	TRBJ1-4	TGTGCCAGCCGCATTAGTGGCTGGAATGAAAAACTGTTTTTT	CASRISGWNEKLFF
many	TRBD2	TRBV10-3	TRBJ2-2	TGTGCCATCAGCGGGGGGGCGGACACCGGGGAGCTGTTTTTT	CAISGGADTGELFF
-	-	TRBV3-1	TRBJ2-7	TGTGCCAGCAGCCAAGACGGTCTTAGGAATGAGCAGTACTTC	CASSQDGLRNEQYF
-	TRBD2	TRBV5-5	TRBJ2-7	TGTGCCAGCAGCTTGGCCCCAGCGGGAGCCTACAATGAGCAGTACTTC	CASSLAPAGAYNEQYF
-	TRBD1	TRBV28	TRBJ2-7	TGTGCCAGCAGTCCCACGGACAGGGCTTACGAGCAGTACTTC	CASSPTDRAYEQYF
-	-	TRBV12-3/TRBV12-4	TRBJ2-1	TGTGCCACCAGGGCGGAAACCTACAATGAGCAGTTCTTC	CATRAETYNEQFF
few	TRBD1	TRBV29-1	TRBJ2-7	TGCAGCCCCGAGGGACAGGGATCCTACGAGCAGTACTTC	CSPEGQGSYEQYF
few	-	TRBV28	TRBJ2-7	TGTGCCAGCAGTTTACAGGGGAACGAGCAGTACTTC	CASSLQGNEQYF
-	-	TRBV7-9	TRBJ1-2	TGTGCCAGCAAGTCAGTTCAGGGGACTAACTATGGCTACACCTTC	CASKSVQGTNYGYTF
few	-	TRBV29-1	TRBJ2-3	TGCAGCGTTGAAGACGACCACGTCAAAAACACAGATACGCAGTATTTT	CSVEDDHVKNTDTQYF
few	TRBD2	TRBV7-6	TRBJ2-3	TGTGCCAGCAGCTTAGGGGGACTAGCGAAGACAGATACGCAGTATTTT	CASSLGGLAKTDTQYF
-	-	TRBV7-3	TRBJ2-4	TGTGCCAGCAGCTTAATGGGGGGAAACATTCAGTACTTC	CASSLMGGNIQYF
few	-	TRBV10-3	TRBJ2-5	TGTGCCATCGCCGCCGGGGACCACGGAGAGACCCAGTACTTC	CAIAAGDHGETQYF
-	-	TRBV9	TRBJ2-7	TGTGCCAGCGGGGTTACCTACGAGCAGTACTTC	CASGVTYEQYF
once	-	TRBV7-9	TRBJ1-2	TGTGCCAGCTCTGGCAACGGGCAAGGCGGCTACACCTTC	CASSGNGQGGYTF
few	TRBD2	TRBV4-3	TRBJ2-7	TGCGCCAGCAGCTCGGCGGCTAGCGGCTACAATGAGCAGTACTTC	CASSSAASGYNEQYF
few	-	TRBV20-1	TRBJ2-5	TGCAGTGCTAGGGGAGTGGAAGTGACCCAGTACTTC	CSARGVEVTQYF
-	TRBD2	TRBV7-3	TRBJ2-5	TGTGCCAGCAGCTGGACTGGTGCGGGGGGGCGGTGGGAGACCCAGTACTTC	CASSWTGAGGRWETQYF
once	TRBD1	TRBV28	TRBJ1-2	TGTGCCAGCAGACCAACAGGGGGGGTGAATGGCTACACCTTC	CASRPTGGVNGYTF
-	-	TRBV28	TRBJ2-7	TGTGCCAGCAGTTCTGGGGAATACGAGCAGTACTTC	CASSSGEYEQYF
-	-	TRBV10-3	TRBJ1-6	TGTGCCATCAGCCCAGTGGAAGAGGGGCGGGATTCACCCCTCCACTTT	CAISPVEEGRDSPLHF
-	TRBD1	TRBV6-5	TRBJ1-2	TGTGCCAGCAGCCTACGCCCGGGACAGGGGGCGCGTGGCTACACCTTC	CASSLRPGQGARGYTF
few	-	TRBV5-5	TRBJ2-1	TGTGCCAGCAGCCACATGGAATGTGAGCAGTTCTTC	CASSHMECEQFF